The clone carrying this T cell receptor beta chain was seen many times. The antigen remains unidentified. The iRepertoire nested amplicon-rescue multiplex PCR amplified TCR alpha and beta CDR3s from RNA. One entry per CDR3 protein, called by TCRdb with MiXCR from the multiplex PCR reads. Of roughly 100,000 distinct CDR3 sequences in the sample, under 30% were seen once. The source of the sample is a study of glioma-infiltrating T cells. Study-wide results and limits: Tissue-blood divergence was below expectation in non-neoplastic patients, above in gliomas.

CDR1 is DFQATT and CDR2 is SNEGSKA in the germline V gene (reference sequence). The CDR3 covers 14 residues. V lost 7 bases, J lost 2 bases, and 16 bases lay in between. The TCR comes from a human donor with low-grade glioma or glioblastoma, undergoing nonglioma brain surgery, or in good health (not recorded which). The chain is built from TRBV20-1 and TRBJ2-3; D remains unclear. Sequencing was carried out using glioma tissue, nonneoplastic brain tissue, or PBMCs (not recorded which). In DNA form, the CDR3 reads TGCAGTGATATGATAAGGGCCCTCACAGATACGCAGTATTTT. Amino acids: CSDMIRALTDTQYF.